These 6 T cell receptor beta chains were sequenced from one sample in a study of blood T cell repertoires in COVID-19. The data were produced by immunoSEQ multiplex PCR, yet TCRdb's version contains in-frame clones alone and is incomplete. There are a few hundred thousand clones in the sample; around 85% occur only once, and 4% to 4.5% lies in the top ten. Sequenced material: PBMCs or T cells enriched from blood (not recorded which). The receptors shown here come from a woman between 25 and 40 years old who had recovered from COVID-19.

The chain joins TRBV5-1 to TRBJ2-4; weak D call: TRBD1 (7 bases). V lost 3 bases and J 3 bases, leaving 10 bases between the germline ends. CDR3 length equals 14 residues. Looked up from germline, CDR1 is SGHRS and CDR2 is YFSETQ. CDR3 coding DNA: TGCGCCAGCAGCTGGGGGGACAGCAAAAACATTCAGTACTTC. This codes for CASSWGDSKNIQYF. The full variable domain, in which reference TRBV5-1 and TRBJ2-4 provide the parts outside the CDR3, is KAGVTQTPRYLIKTRGQQVTLSCSPISGHRSVSWYQQTPGQGLQFLFEYFSETQRNKGNFPGRFSGRQFSNSRSEMNVSTLELGDSALYLCASSWGDSKNIQYFGAGTRLSVL.

V is TRBV4-1 and J is TRBJ2-1; D might be TRBD1 (5 bases). The germline V gene encodes CDR1 MGHRA and CDR2 YSYEKL. The V gene lost 0 bases and the J gene lost 7 bases, with 19 bases spanning the gap. The CDR3 sequence is 17 residues long. The CDR3 DNA sequence: TGCGCCAGCAGCCAAGATGCCCTAGGATCGGCAGGGAATGAGCAGTTCTTC. This codes for CASSQDALGSAGNEQFF.

The chain employs TRBV7-9 and TRBJ1-3; D unresolved. This CDR3 is built from 15 residues. V shed 5 bases and J shed 2 bases, with 13 bases lying between them. Germline V lookup: CDR1 SEHNR, CDR2 FQNEAQ (reference sequence). This CDR3 is CASSPRQAPGNTIYF. CDR3 DNA sequence: TGTGCCAGCAGCCCTCGCCAGGCCCCTGGAAACACCATATATTTT.

Worth noting for this clone: The junction departs from the called germline gene at one end, perhaps through a read error. V usage is TRBV7-2 and J usage is TRBJ2-7; 9 positions agree with TRBD2. Looked up from germline, CDR1 is SGHTA and CDR2 is FQGNSA. This CDR3 is built from 14 residues. CDR3 nucleotide sequence: TGTGCCAGCAGCCCCGGGACTAGCTCCCACGAGCAGTACTTC. Its protein is CASSPGTSSHEQYF.

The chain recombines TRBV5-1 with TRBJ2-7, with D perhaps TRBD2 (5 bases). Trimming cost V 8 bases and J 4 bases, with 22 bases left between them. Germline CDR1 and CDR2: SGHRS and YFSETQ. The CDR3 loop spans 15 amino acids. The CDR3 DNA sequence: TGCGCCAGTCGCAATACCCTACGGGGTGGGTACGAGCAGTACTTC. This encodes CASRNTLRGGYEQYF.

This chain uses TRBV6-5 with TRBJ2-7; TRBD1 agrees at 9 bases. Germline V gives CDR1 MNHEY, CDR2 SVGAGI. Losses at the gene ends were 8 bases for V and 3 bases for J; bases not matched to a gene: 5. The CDR3 loop spans 13 amino acids. The CDR3 region is CASPGQGNYEQYF. In nucleotides, the CDR3 is TGTGCCAGCCCGGGACAGGGAAACTACGAGCAGTACTTC.